Sequencing of this T cell receptor (beta chain) was carried out in a study of blood T cell repertoires in COVID-19. J was trimmed by 1 base and V by 6 bases; bases with no gene match: 9. The germline CDR1 and CDR2 sequences are MNHEY and SVGEGT. This CDR3 has 15 residues. Here immunoSEQ multiplex PCR was the method, and the copy in TCRdb shows in-frame clones only, minus some. The sample lists over 50,000 clones, 75% to 90% occurring once. The V call is TRBV6-2 or TRBV6-3, the J call TRBJ2-7; 7 bases map to TRBD2. This sequence originates from a human donor in a cohort sampled during active COVID-19. Material for sequencing was peripheral blood. The CDR3 spells CASSSIAGRSYEQYF. The CDR3 DNA sequence: TGTGCCAGCAGCTCTATAGCGGGCCGTTCCTACGAGCAGTACTTC.